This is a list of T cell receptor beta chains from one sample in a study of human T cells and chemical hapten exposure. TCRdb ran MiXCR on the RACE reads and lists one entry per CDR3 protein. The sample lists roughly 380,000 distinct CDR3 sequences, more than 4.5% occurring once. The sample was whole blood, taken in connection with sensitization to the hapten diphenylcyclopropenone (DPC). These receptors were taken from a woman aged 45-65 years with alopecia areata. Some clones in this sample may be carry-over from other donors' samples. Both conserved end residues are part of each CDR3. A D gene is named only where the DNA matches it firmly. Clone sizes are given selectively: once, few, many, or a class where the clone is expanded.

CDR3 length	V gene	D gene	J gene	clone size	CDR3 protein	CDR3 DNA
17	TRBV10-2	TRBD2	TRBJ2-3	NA	CASSESKASGATDTQYF	TGCGCCAGCAGTGAGTCGAAGGCTAGCGGGGCCACAGATACGCAGTATTTT
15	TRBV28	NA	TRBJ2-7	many	CASSLASPRSYEQYF	TGTGCCAGCAGTTTAGCCAGCCCTCGCTCCTACGAGCAGTACTTC
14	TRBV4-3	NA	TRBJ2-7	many	CASSGPDRRYEQYF	TGCGCCAGCAGCGGCCCGGACAGACGGTACGAGCAGTACTTC
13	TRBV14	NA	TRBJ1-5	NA	CASSQAGTSPQHF	TGTGCCAGCAGCCAGGCCGGGACTTCGCCCCAGCATTTT
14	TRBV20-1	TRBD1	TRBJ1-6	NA	CSATAGQSNSPLHF	TGCAGTGCTACGGCGGGACAGTCGAATTCACCCCTCCACTTT
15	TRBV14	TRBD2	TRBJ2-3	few	CASSQARGGRNTQYF	TGTGCCAGCAGCCAAGCACGGGGGGGCCGAAATACGCAGTATTTT
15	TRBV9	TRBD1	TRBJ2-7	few	CASSRDRASGGEQYF	TGTGCCAGCAGCCGGGACAGGGCATCCGGGGGGGAGCAGTACTTC
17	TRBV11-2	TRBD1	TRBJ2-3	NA	CASSFTGGTGFADTQYF	TGTGCCAGCAGCTTCACTGGGGGGACAGGGTTTGCAGATACGCAGTATTTT
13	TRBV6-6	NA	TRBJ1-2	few	CASSYGQIYGYTF	TGTGCCAGCAGTTACGGACAGATTTATGGCTACACCTTC
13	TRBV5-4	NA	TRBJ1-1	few	CASTSQGRAEAFF	TGTGCCAGCACCTCCCAGGGGAGAGCTGAAGCTTTCTTT
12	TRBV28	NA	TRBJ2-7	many	CASSPRRYEQYF	TGTGCCAGCAGTCCCCGAAGGTACGAGCAGTACTTC
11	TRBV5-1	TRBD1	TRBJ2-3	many	CASSSGGLPYF	TGCGCCAGCAGTTCAGGGGGCCTGCCGTATTTT
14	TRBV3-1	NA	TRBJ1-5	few	CASSQEGNNQPQHF	TGTGCCAGCAGCCAAGAGGGGAACAACCAGCCCCAGCATTTT
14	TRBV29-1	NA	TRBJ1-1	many	CSVVLGKMNTEAFF	TGCAGCGTTGTTCTCGGCAAGATGAACACTGAAGCTTTCTTT
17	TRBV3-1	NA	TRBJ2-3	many	CASSQDLIRDFTDTQYF	TGTGCCAGCAGCCAAGATCTGATAAGGGATTTCACAGATACGCAGTATTTT
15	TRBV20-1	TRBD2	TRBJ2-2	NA	CSAREAGVVAGELFF	TGCAGTGCTAGGGAGGCGGGGGTCGTGGCCGGGGAGCTGTTTTTT
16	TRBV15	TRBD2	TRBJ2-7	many	CATSSPDVGLGGEQYF	TGTGCCACCAGCAGTCCAGACGTGGGACTAGGAGGCGAGCAGTACTTC
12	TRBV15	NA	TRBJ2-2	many	CATSPGAGELFF	TGTGCCACCAGCCCCGGAGCCGGGGAGCTGTTTTTT
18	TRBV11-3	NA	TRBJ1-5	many	CASSLEVISVCYNQPQHF	TGTGCCAGCAGCTTAGAGGTTATTTCGGTATGTTACAATCAGCCCCAGCATTTT
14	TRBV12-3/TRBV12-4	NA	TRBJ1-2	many	CASSLGGVPYGYTF	TGTGCCAGCAGTTTAGGGGGGGTTCCCTATGGCTACACCTTC
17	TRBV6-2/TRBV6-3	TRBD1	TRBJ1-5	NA	CASSYSFGTGESQPQHF	TGTGCCAGCAGTTACTCTTTTGGGACAGGGGAGAGTCAGCCCCAGCATTTT
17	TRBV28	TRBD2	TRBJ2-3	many	CASSYLWTSGPTDTQYF	TGTGCCAGCAGCTACCTCTGGACTAGCGGGCCCACAGATACGCAGTATTTT
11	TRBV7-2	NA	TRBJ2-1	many	CASSEVREQFF	TGTGCCAGCAGCGAGGTCCGTGAGCAGTTCTTC
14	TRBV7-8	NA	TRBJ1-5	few	CASSRWTGNQPQHF	TGTGCCAGCAGCCGCTGGACAGGCAATCAGCCCCAGCATTTT
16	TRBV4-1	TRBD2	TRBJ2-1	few	CASSQEPSGGLGEQFF	TGCGCCAGCAGCCAAGAGCCGAGCGGGGGGCTCGGAGAGCAGTTCTTC
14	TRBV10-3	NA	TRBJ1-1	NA	CAISDRAVGTEAFF	TGTGCCATCAGTGACCGTGCTGTCGGAACTGAAGCTTTCTTT
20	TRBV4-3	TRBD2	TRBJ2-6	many	CASSQGTSGRAGAGANVLTF	TGCGCCAGCAGCCAAGGTACTAGCGGTCGTGCTGGAGCTGGGGCCAACGTCCTGACTTTC
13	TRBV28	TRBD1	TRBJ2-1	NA	CASSLGQGYEQFF	TGTGCCAGCAGTTTGGGACAGGGGTATGAGCAGTTCTTC
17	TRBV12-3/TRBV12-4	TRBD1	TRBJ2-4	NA	CASSQPPPGTGKNIQYF	TGTGCCAGCAGTCAACCGCCCCCCGGGACAGGAAAAAACATTCAGTACTTC
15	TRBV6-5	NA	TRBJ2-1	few	CASSITGATYNEQFF	TGTGCCAGCAGTATCACCGGGGCCACCTACAATGAGCAGTTCTTC
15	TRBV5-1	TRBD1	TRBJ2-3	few	CASSFRTGVVDTQYF	TGCGCCAGCAGCTTCCGGACAGGGGTGGTAGATACGCAGTATTTT
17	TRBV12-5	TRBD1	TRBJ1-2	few	CASGGDRGLLANYGYTF	TGTGCTAGTGGTGGGGACAGGGGGCTCCTAGCTAACTATGGCTACACCTTC
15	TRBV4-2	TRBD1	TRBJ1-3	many	CASSQHRGSGNTIYF	TGTGCCAGCAGCCAACACAGGGGTTCCGGAAACACCATATATTTT
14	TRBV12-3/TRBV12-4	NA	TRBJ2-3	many	CASSLRSNTDTQYF	TGTGCCAGCAGTCTCCGGTCTAACACAGATACGCAGTATTTT
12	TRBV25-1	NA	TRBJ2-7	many	CASSEYAYEQYF	TGTGCCAGCAGTGAATACGCCTACGAGCAGTACTTC
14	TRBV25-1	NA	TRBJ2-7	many	CASSEYIGAYEQYF	TGTGCCAGCAGTGAATATATCGGAGCCTACGAGCAGTACTTC
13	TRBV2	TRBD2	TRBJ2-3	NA	CASRGGHTDTQYF	TGTGCCAGCCGGGGGGGACACACAGATACGCAGTATTTT
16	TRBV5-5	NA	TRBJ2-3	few	CASSSPGPTPKDTQYF	TGTGCCAGCAGCTCGCCGGGACCGACTCCAAAGGATACGCAGTATTTT
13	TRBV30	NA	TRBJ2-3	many	CAWSLVGPDTQYF	TGTGCCTGGAGTTTGGTGGGGCCAGATACGCAGTATTTT
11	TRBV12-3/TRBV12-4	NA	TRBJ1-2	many	CASSFGDGYTF	TGTGCCAGCAGTTTCGGGGATGGCTACACCTTC
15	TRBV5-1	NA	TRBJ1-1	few	CASSLEDPTSKKAFF	TGCGCCAGCAGCTTGGAGGATCCGACTTCAAAAAAAGCTTTCTTT
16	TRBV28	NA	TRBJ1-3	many	CASSPGGTPSGNTIYF	TGTGCCAGCAGTCCGGGGGGGACACCCTCTGGAAACACCATATATTTT
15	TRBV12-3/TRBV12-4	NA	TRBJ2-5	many	CASSLSSGSQETQYF	TGTGCCAGCAGTTTGAGTAGCGGATCCCAAGAGACCCAGTACTTC
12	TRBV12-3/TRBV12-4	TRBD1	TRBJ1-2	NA	CDSSRQGYGYTF	TGTGACAGCAGCCGACAGGGTTATGGCTACACCTTC
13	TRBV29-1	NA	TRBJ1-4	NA	CSVPNGPNEKLFF	TGCAGCGTTCCTAACGGCCCTAATGAAAAACTGTTTTTT
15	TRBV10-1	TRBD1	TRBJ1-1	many	CASSRDRVGNTEAFF	TGCGCCAGCAGTCGTGACAGGGTGGGGAACACTGAAGCTTTCTTT
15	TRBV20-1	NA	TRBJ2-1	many	CSAPFGASRYNEQFF	TGCAGTGCCCCATTCGGGGCTAGCCGATACAATGAGCAGTTCTTC
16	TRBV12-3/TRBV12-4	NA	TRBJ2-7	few	CASSLAPGKSSYEQYF	TGTGCCAGCAGTTTAGCCCCCGGCAAAAGCTCCTACGAGCAGTACTTC
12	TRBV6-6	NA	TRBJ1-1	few	CASRGAGPEAFF	TGTGCCAGCAGGGGGGCTGGACCTGAAGCTTTCTTT
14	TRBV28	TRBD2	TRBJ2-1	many	CASSFEREVNEQFF	TGTGCCAGCAGTTTCGAGCGGGAGGTCAATGAGCAGTTCTTC
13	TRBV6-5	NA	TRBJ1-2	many	CASTKGLNYGYTF	TGTGCCAGCACCAAGGGCCTTAACTATGGCTACACCTTC
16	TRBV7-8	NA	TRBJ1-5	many	CASSQQARYSNQPQHF	TGTGCCAGCAGCCAACAGGCCAGATATAGCAATCAGCCCCAGCATTTT
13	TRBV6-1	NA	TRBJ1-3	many	CASSGTPGNTIYF	TGTGCCAGCAGTGGGACACCTGGAAACACCATATATTTT